A single sample gave rise to the 32 T cell receptor beta chains below, sequenced in a study of cytomegalovirus exposure and HLA in healthy donors. The PCR was carried out with 60 Vbeta primers and 13 Jbeta primers. Clones were sequenced by immunoSEQ multiplex PCR, and TCRdb holds only the in-frame ones, with some missing. Seen here are 150,000 to 200,000 clones, 75% observed once, and the top ten hold more than 4%. Specimen: PBMCs. These receptors came from a male donor in good health and CMV-seronegative.

As regards this clone: At one boundary the junction diverges from the germline segment, which might be a read error. This rearrangement joins TRBV7-9 to TRBJ2-1, with 12 bases aligning to TRBD2. The CDR3 extends over 17 amino acids. Germline assignment: CDR1 SEHNR and CDR2 FQNEAQ (reference sequence). CDR3 sequence reads: CSSSLSLAGGRSNEQFF. CDR3 in DNA: TGTTCCAGCAGCTTATCCCTAGCGGGGGGGCGCTCCAATGAGCAGTTCTTC.

This CDR3 is CASRSQGADHEQYF. The CDR3 coding sequence is TGCGCCAGCAGGTCACAGGGGGCGGACCACGAGCAGTACTTC. This rearrangement joins TRBV5-1 to TRBJ2-7, with 9 bases identical to TRBD1. The length of the CDR3 is 14 residues. After removal of 5 bases from V and 5 bases from J, the junction contained 8 bases not matched to a gene. CDR1 SGHRS and CDR2 YFSETQ come from the germline V gene.

The chain links TRBV7-6 to TRBJ2-5, with TRBD2 matching over 7 bases. The germline V gene has CDR1 SGHVS and CDR2 FNYEAQ. The CDR3 runs to 14 residues. The V gene end was trimmed by 4 bases and the J gene end by 1 base; junction bases not matched to a gene: 3. This CDR3 reads CASSSWGGQETQYF. The CDR3 DNA follows: TGTGCCAGCAGCTCCTGGGGGGGCCAAGAGACCCAGTACTTC.

CDR3 nucleotides: TGTGCCAGCAGCTTCTTCGGGGGGCGCACGAATACGCAGTATTTT. Protein: CASSFFGGRTNTQYF. The chain couples TRBV25-1 to TRBJ2-3, with D perhaps TRBD2 (7 bases). Trimming removed 6 bases from V and 7 bases from J, with 20 bases in between. Germline V gives CDR1 MGHDK, CDR2 SYGVNS. The CDR3 covers 15 residues.

The rearrangement links TRBV6-1 to TRBJ2-7, with 9 bases fitting TRBD1. CDR3 length: 15 amino acids. Germline V gene sequence: CDR1 MNHNS, CDR2 SASEGT. Trimming removed 6 bases from V and 1 base from J; junction bases left unmatched: 7. CDR3 protein: CASSDRTGVSYEQYF. The CDR3, as DNA: TGTGCCAGCAGCGACAGGACAGGGGTATCCTACGAGCAGTACTTC.

CDR3 loop: CAISGLTNEQYF. In nucleotides, the CDR3 is TGTGCCATCTCGGGACTTACGAACGAGCAGTACTTC. The genes are TRBV10-3 and TRBJ2-7; the D gene is possibly TRBD2 (6 bases). Trimming took 8 bases from V and 5 from J, leaving 13 bases between them. This CDR3 has 12 amino acids. Germline V lookup: CDR1 ENHRY, CDR2 SYGVKD.

This clone has just one count. The V gene is TRBV9, the J gene TRBJ1-4; TRBD1 agrees at 7 bases. This CDR3 contains 14 residues. V shed 4 bases and J 6 bases; nucleotides not matched to a gene: 6. CDR1 SGDLS and CDR2 YYNGEE come from the germline V gene. CDR3 protein: CASSRGQVDEKLFF. CDR3 bases: TGTGCCAGCAGCAGGGGGCAGGTCGATGAAAAACTGTTTTTT.

This chain uses TRBV7-6 with TRBJ2-5, with 10 bases lining up with TRBD1. CDR3 length: 15 residues. J was trimmed by 5 bases and V by 6 bases; bases with no gene match: 9. In germline, CDR1 is SGHVS, CDR2 FNYEAQ. CDR3 region: CASRAGTGALETQYF. CDR3 sequence (DNA): TGTGCCAGCAGAGCCGGGACAGGGGCGCTGGAGACCCAGTACTTC.

The chain joins TRBV6-5 to TRBJ1-2, with 7 bases identical to TRBD1. This CDR3 has 14 amino acids. The germline V gene has CDR1 MNHEY and CDR2 SVGAGI. The trim removed 4 bases at V and 4 bases at J, leaving 6 bases unmatched. In DNA form, the CDR3 reads TGTGCCAGCAGTTCAGGACAGGAGTCCTATGGCTACACCTTC. The encoded protein is CASSSGQESYGYTF.

The chain links TRBV19 to TRBJ2-5; the match to TRBD1 covers 8 bases. The J call may be mistaken, given a closer DNA end match to TRBJ2-7. The CDR3 spans 13 residues. Germline CDR1 and CDR2: LNHDA and SQIVND (reference sequence). The CDR3 is CAGGPGQEYEQYF. CDR3 nucleotide sequence: TGTGCCGGGGGACCGGGACAGGAATACGAGCAGTACTTC.

This chain joins TRBV5-4 and TRBJ2-6, with D possibly matching TRBD1 (6 bases). Germline lookup yields CDR1 SGHNT and CDR2 YYREEE (reference sequence). The V end was cut by 3 bases, the J end by 2 bases, with 9 bases between. The CDR3 totals 15 residues. Here the CDR3 DNA reads TGTGCCAGCAGCTACAAGGGGGCTGGGGCCAACGTCCTGACTTTC. Its translation: CASSYKGAGANVLTF.

The J gene is TRBJ2-2, the V gene TRBV7-9; TRBD1 is a possible D gene (6 bases). CDR3 length: 13 residues. Germline CDR1 is SEHNR and CDR2 is FQNEAQ (reference sequence). V lost 4 bases and J lost 6, with 9 bases in between. The chain's CDR3 is CASSSGQSGELFF. The CDR3 nucleotides read TGTGCCAGCAGCTCCGGACAGTCCGGGGAGCTGTTTTTT.

The gene calls are TRBV4-2 and TRBJ2-5; 15 nucleotides agree with TRBD2. Losses at the gene ends were 1 base for V and 4 bases for J; bases not matched to a gene: 10. The CDR3 contains 19 residues. CDR1 is LGHNA and CDR2 is YNFKEQ in the germline V gene. CDR3 amino acids: CASSQGSGTSGGWSETQYF. The CDR3 DNA is TGTGCCAGCAGCCAAGGGTCCGGGACTAGCGGGGGGTGGTCAGAGACCCAGTACTTC.

The rearrangement joins TRBV25-1 to TRBJ1-2; D is undetermined. This CDR3 spans 13 amino acids. CDR1 and CDR2 (germline): MGHDK, SYGVNS. Deletions cut 3 bases from V and 2 bases from J, with 7 bases between. As DNA, the CDR3 is TGTGCCAGCAGTGAGGAGCGAAACTATGGCTACACCTTC. Residues: CASSEERNYGYTF.

The V call is TRBV28, the J call TRBJ2-1; tentative D call: TRBD2 (6 bases). The CDR3 is made up of 16 amino acids. Germline lookup yields CDR1 MDHEN and CDR2 SYDVKM. Trimming removed 6 bases at V and 5 bases at J, with 20 bases between. Written as DNA, the CDR3 is TGTGCCAGCAGCCCACCCCTCGGCGGAGGGGACAATGAGCAGTTCTTC. Its translation: CASSPPLGGGDNEQFF.

The V call is TRBV9, the J call TRBJ2-2; 7 bases fit TRBD2. Germline CDR1 is SGDLS and CDR2 is YYNGEE. Trimming took 0 bases from V and 3 from J; bases not matched to a gene: 5. This CDR3 is 16 amino acids long. CDR3 residues: CASSVGEGYDTGELFF. DNA of the CDR3: TGTGCCAGCAGCGTAGGGGAGGGTTACGACACCGGGGAGCTGTTTTTT.

This clone showed up just a few times. V is TRBV5-1 and J is TRBJ2-1, with D possibly being TRBD2 (6 bases). The V gene's germline CDR1 is SGHRS and CDR2 YFSETQ. Trimming left V 0 bases short and J 1 base short, with 11 bases between. The CDR3 contains 16 residues. The CDR3 is CASSLADGGSYNEQFF. The CDR3 DNA reads as TGCGCCAGCAGCTTGGCCGACGGGGGTTCCTACAATGAGCAGTTCTTC.

V and J are TRBV5-1 and TRBJ2-5; D is possibly TRBD2 (5 bases). This CDR3 contains 15 residues. V lost 5 bases to trimming and J lost 1 base, with 15 bases between them. Germline CDR1 reads SGHRS; CDR2 reads YFSETQ. CDR3 sequence: CASREQVGGQETQYF. The CDR3 DNA is TGCGCCAGCAGGGAACAAGTTGGAGGCCAAGAGACCCAGTACTTC.

The V gene is TRBV28, the J gene TRBJ1-2, with no clear D. V lost 7 bases, J lost 1 base, and 13 bases lay in between. Germline V gives CDR1 MDHEN, CDR2 SYDVKM. The CDR3 spans 14 residues. This CDR3 reads CASTEGGDNYGYTF. CDR3 sequence (DNA): TGTGCCAGCACCGAGGGTGGAGATAACTATGGCTACACCTTC.

V usage is TRBV7-6 and J usage is TRBJ2-5; 10 nucleotides agree with TRBD1. Germline V gene sequence: CDR1 SGHVS, CDR2 FNYEAQ. The CDR3 is made up of 13 amino acids. With V trimmed by 4 bases and J by 5 bases, 1 base remained unmatched. The CDR3: CASSWGQGETQYF. The CDR3 nucleotides read TGTGCCAGCAGCTGGGGACAGGGGGAGACCCAGTACTTC.

This clone was seen just once. The rearrangement joins TRBV9 to TRBJ2-3, with a possible D match to TRBD1 (7 bases). Trimming removed 4 bases from V and 6 bases from J, with 21 bases in between. This CDR3 has 16 amino acids. Germline CDR1 and CDR2: SGDLS and YYNGEE. The chain's CDR3 is CASSPERRGRVDTQYF. CDR3 DNA sequence: TGTGCCAGCAGCCCCGAGCGGAGGGGGCGAGTCGATACGCAGTATTTT.

J is TRBJ2-7 and V is TRBV6-5; D is undetermined. Germline V gives CDR1 MNHEY, CDR2 SVGAGI. V lost 6 bases and J 2 bases, leaving 11 bases between the germline ends. The CDR3 is made up of 13 amino acids. The CDR3 region is CASRTTATYEQYF. Written as DNA, the CDR3 is TGTGCCAGCAGAACAACAGCAACCTACGAGCAGTACTTC.

This clone was seen a few times. V and J are TRBV7-6 and TRBJ1-1; D uncertain. The CDR3 covers 15 residues. CDR1 SGHVS and CDR2 FNYEAQ come from the germline V gene. V lost 5 bases, J lost 7 bases, and 20 bases lay in between. This chain's CDR3 is CASSPAGQIRSEAFF. The DNA of the CDR3 is TGTGCCAGCAGCCCGGCTGGGCAAATCCGAAGTGAAGCTTTCTTT. The whole variable domain, filled in from reference TRBV7-6 and TRBJ1-1, reads GAGVSQSPRYKVTKRGQDVALRCDPISGHVSLYWYRQALGQGPEFLTYFNYEAQQDKSGLPNDRFSAERPEGSISTLTIQRTEQRDSAMYRCASSPAGQIRSEAFFGQGTRLTVV.

CDR3 DNA: TGTGCCAGCAGCGTAGGGCCTAGCGCAACCTACGAGCAGTACTTC. Its translation is CASSVGPSATYEQYF. The rearrangement joins TRBV9 to TRBJ2-7, with D perhaps matching TRBD2 (6 bases). Germline CDR1 and CDR2: SGDLS and YYNGEE. With 0 bases removed from V and 2 bases from J, the gap between germline ends came to 12 bases. This CDR3 is built from 15 residues.

The chain couples TRBV10-3 to TRBJ2-7, with 9 bases lining up with TRBD1. CDR3 size: 14 residues. CDR1 ENHRY and CDR2 SYGVKD come from the germline V gene. Trimming removed 6 bases from V and 4 bases from J; junction bases left unmatched: 7. CDR3 nucleotides: TGTGCCATCAGCCCGGGACAGGGAGAATACGAGCAGTACTTC. Its translation is CAISPGQGEYEQYF.

This chain links TRBV6-5 with TRBJ1-1, with unresolved D. Germline V lookup: CDR1 MNHEY, CDR2 SVGAGI. The CDR3 totals 14 residues. Trimming cost V 0 bases and J 1 base, with 6 bases left between them. The CDR3, as DNA: TGTGCCAGCAGTTACTCGAACACGAACACTGAAGCTTTCTTT. Translation: CASSYSNTNTEAFF.

As regards this clone: Additional DNA sequences in this sample encode the identical CDR3. This sequence joins TRBV7-2 and TRBJ2-7; TRBD2 aligns across 7 bases. This CDR3 spans 15 amino acids. After removal of 4 bases from V and 0 bases from J, the junction contained 6 bases not matched to a gene. Germline V lookup: CDR1 SGHTA, CDR2 FQGNSA. The CDR3 region has the DNA TGTGCCAGCAGCTACACTAGCGCTTCCTCCTACGAGCAGTACTTC. It codes for CASSYTSASSYEQYF. The whole variable domain, remainder taken from reference TRBV7-2 and TRBJ2-7, is GAGVSQSPSNKVTEKGKDVELRCDPISGHTALYWYRQSLGQGLEFLIYFQGNSAPDKSGLPSDRFSAERTGGSVSTLTIQRTQQEDSAVYLCASSYTSASSYEQYFGPGTRLTVT.

The V gene is TRBV19, the J gene TRBJ2-3, with TRBD2 matching 12 bases. The V gene end was trimmed by 5 bases and the J gene end by 8 bases; junction bases not matched to a gene: 11. This CDR3 is built from 16 residues. Germline CDR1 is LNHDA and CDR2 is SQIVND (reference sequence). CDR3 DNA: TGTGCCAGTAGTCCTAGGACTAGCGGGGTTGTGGGTACGCAGTATTTT. It specifies CASSPRTSGVVGTQYF.

The chain is built from TRBV29-1 and TRBJ2-1, with TRBD1 identical over 10 bases. The germline V gene has CDR1 SQVTM and CDR2 ANQGSEA. J lost 2 bases, V lost 7 bases, and 8 bases had no gene match. The CDR3 runs 15 residues. The CDR3 here is CSAGGGTGAYNEQFF. CDR3 DNA sequence: TGCAGCGCTGGAGGGGGGACAGGGGCCTACAATGAGCAGTTCTTC.

This clone showed up just a few times. V is TRBV30 and J is TRBJ2-7; a weak D match, TRBD1 (5 bases). Trimming left V 8 bases short and J 3 bases short, with 14 bases between. Germline V gene sequence: CDR1 GTSNPN, CDR2 SVGIG (reference sequence). CDR3 length: 12 amino acids. The CDR3 sequence is CAVDRIFYEQYF. CDR3 bases: TGTGCCGTTGACAGAATTTTCTACGAGCAGTACTTC.

The chain employs TRBV19 and TRBJ2-5; 9 bases match TRBD2. Unmatched junction bases numbered 10, after V lost 9 bases and J lost 2 bases. Looked up from germline, CDR1 is LNHDA and CDR2 is SQIVND (reference sequence). There are 15 residues in the CDR3. The DNA of the CDR3 is TGTGCCAGCACCTCGAGCGGGAGGAGGCAAGAGACCCAGTACTTC. Protein sequence: CASTSSGRRQETQYF.

V gene TRBV2 combines with J gene TRBJ2-5; possible D gene TRBD1, 5 bases. CDR1 SNHLY and CDR2 FYNNEI come from the germline V gene. The V end was cut by 8 bases, the J end by 5 bases, with 15 bases between. The CDR3 loop spans 13 amino acids. CDR3 sequence reads: CASRPGLGETQYF. The CDR3 nucleotides are TGTGCCAGCCGGCCAGGGTTAGGGGAGACCCAGTACTTC.